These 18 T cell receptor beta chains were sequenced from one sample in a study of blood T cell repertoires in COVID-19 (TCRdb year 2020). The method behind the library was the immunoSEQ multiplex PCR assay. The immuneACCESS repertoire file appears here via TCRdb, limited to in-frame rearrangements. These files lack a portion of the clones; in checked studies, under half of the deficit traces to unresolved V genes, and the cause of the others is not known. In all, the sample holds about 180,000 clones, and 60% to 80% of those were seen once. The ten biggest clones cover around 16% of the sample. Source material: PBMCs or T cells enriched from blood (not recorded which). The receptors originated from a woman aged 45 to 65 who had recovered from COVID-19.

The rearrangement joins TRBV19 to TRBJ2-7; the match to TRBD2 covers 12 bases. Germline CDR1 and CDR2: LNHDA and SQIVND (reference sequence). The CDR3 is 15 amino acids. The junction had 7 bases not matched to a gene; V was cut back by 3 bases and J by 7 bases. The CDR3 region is CASSIPTSGRVEQYF. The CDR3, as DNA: TGTGCCAGTAGTATCCCGACTAGCGGGAGAGTTGAGCAGTACTTC.

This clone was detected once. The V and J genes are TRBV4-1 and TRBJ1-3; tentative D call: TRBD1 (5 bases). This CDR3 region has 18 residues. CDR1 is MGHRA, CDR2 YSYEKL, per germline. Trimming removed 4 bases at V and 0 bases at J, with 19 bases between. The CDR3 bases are TGCGCCAGCAGCCTCGCCGGGACGGGGGGTTTCTCTGGAAACACCATATATTTT. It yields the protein CASSLAGTGGFSGNTIYF.

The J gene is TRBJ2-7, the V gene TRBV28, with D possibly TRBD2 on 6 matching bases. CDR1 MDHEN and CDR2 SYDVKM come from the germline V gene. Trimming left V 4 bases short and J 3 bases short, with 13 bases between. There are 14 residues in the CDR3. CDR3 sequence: CASSSGLSRYEQYF. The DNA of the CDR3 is TGTGCCAGCAGTTCGGGACTTTCCCGCTACGAGCAGTACTTC.

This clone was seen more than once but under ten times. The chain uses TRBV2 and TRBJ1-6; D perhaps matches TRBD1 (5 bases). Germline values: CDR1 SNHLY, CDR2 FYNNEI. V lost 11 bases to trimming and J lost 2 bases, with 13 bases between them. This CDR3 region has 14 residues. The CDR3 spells CAALGGPYNSPLHF. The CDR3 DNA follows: TGTGCCGCTCTCGGGGGTCCCTATAATTCACCCCTCCACTTT. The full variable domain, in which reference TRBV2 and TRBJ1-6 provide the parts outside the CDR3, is EPEVTQTPSHQVTQMGQEVILRCVPISNHLYFYWYRQILGQKVEFLVSFYNNEISEKSEIFDDQFSVERPDGSNFTLKIRSTKLEDSAMYFCAALGGPYNSPLHFGNGTRLTVT.

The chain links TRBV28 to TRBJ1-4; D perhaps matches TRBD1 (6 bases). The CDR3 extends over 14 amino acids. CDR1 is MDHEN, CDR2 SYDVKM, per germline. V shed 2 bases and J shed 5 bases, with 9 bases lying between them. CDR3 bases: TGTGCCAGCAGTTTAGGGGGCCTCAATGAAAAACTGTTTTTT. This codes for CASSLGGLNEKLFF.

The CDR3 DNA sequence: TGTGCCAGCAGCTTTCGGGCCCAGGCTAGCGGGAGAGTCCATGAGCAGTTCTTC. Translated, it gives CASSFRAQASGRVHEQFF. The chain recombines TRBV11-2 with TRBJ2-1; 10 nucleotides match TRBD2. The ends lost 3 bases at V and 8 bases at J; junction bases unmatched: 16. Germline V gene sequence: CDR1 SGHAT, CDR2 FQNNGV. The CDR3 runs to 18 residues.

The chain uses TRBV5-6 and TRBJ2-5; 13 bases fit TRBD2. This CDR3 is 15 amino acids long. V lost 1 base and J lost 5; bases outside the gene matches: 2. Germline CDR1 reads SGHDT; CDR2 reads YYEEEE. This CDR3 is CASSLRGLAGETQYF. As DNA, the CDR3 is TGTGCCAGCAGCTTGCGGGGACTAGCGGGGGAGACCCAGTACTTC.

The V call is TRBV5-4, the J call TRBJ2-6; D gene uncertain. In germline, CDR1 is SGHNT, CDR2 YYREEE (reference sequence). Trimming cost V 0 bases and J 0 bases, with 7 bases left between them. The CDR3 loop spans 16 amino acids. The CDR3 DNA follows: TGTGCCAGCAGCTTGGCCCTAAACTCTGGGGCCAACGTCCTGACTTTC. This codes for CASSLALNSGANVLTF.

DNA for the CDR3: TGTGCCAGCAGTCTCCAGATCCAAGAGACCCAGTACTTC. It translates to CASSLQIQETQYF. The chain links TRBV2 to TRBJ2-5, with D unclear. CDR3 length: 13 residues. CDR1 is SNHLY, CDR2 FYNNEI, per germline. V lost 5 bases and J 1 base, leaving 8 bases between the germline ends.

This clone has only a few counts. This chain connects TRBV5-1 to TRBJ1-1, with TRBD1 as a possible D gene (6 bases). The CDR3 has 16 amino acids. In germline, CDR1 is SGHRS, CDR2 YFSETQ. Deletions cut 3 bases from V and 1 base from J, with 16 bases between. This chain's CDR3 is CASSSLTGGKNTEAFF. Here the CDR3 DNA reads TGCGCCAGCAGCTCGTTGACAGGTGGTAAGAACACTGAAGCTTTCTTT.

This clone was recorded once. The CDR3 spells CASSQVEYGYTF. CDR3 DNA: TGTGCCAGCAGCCAGGTGGAATATGGCTACACCTTC. The chain is built from TRBV7-9 and TRBJ1-2; D gene unclear. Germline V gene data show CDR1 as SEHNR and CDR2 as FQNEAQ (reference sequence). The CDR3 extends over 12 amino acids. The germline V and J ends were trimmed by 5 bases and 5 bases, with 9 bases remaining between them.

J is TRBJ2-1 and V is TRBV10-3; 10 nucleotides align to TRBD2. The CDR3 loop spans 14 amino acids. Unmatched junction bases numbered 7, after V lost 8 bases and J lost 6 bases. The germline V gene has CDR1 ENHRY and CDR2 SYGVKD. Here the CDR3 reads CAIAASGGSNEQFF. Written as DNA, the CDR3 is TGTGCCATCGCGGCTAGCGGGGGCTCCAATGAGCAGTTCTTC.

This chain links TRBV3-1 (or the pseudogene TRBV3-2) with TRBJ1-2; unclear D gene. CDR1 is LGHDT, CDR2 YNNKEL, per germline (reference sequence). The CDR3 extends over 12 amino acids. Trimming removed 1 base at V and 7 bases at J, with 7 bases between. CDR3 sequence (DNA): TGTGCCAGCAGCCAAGGACTAGCTGGCTACACCTTC. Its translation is CASSQGLAGYTF.

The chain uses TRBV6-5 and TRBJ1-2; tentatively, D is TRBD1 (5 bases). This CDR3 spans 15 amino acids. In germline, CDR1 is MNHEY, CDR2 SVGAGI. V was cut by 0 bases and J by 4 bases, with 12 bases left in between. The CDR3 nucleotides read TGTGCCAGCAGTTACTCGAGAGGGGAGGGCTATGGCTACACCTTC. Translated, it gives CASSYSRGEGYGYTF.

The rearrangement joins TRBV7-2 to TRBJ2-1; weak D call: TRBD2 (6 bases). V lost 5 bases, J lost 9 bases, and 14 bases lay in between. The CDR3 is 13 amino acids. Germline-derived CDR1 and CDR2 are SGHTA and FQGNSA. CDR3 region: CASSKGLLSEQFF. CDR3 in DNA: TGTGCCAGCAGCAAGGGACTTCTTTCTGAGCAGTTCTTC.

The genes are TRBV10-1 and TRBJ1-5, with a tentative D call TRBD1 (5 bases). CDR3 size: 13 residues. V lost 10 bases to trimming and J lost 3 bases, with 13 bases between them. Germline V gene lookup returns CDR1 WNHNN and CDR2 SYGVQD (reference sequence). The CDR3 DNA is TGCGCCAACAAGGACACCAACAATCAGCCCCAGCATTTT. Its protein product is CANKDTNNQPQHF.

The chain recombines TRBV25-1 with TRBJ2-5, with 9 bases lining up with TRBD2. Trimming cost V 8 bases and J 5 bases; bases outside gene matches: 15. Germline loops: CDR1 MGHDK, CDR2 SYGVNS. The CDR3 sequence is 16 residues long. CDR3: CASGETLTSGLETQYF. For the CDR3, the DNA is TGTGCCAGCGGAGAAACTTTGACTAGCGGTCTGGAGACCCAGTACTTC.

CDR3 residues: CASSRAGRRGTGELFF. The CDR3 coding sequence is TGTGCCAGCAGCCGAGCTGGGAGGAGGGGCACCGGGGAGCTGTTTTTT. V is TRBV13 and J is TRBJ2-2; possible D gene TRBD2, 6 bases. CDR1 and CDR2 from the germline V gene are PRHDT and FYEKMQ (reference sequence). Trimming pared 5 bases from V and 4 bases from J, leaving 17 bases between. The CDR3 length is 16 residues.